Following are 27 T cell receptor beta chains from one sample sequenced in a study of control samples from healthy donors and cancer patients. Method: immunoSEQ multiplex PCR; TCRdb's copy keeps in-frame clones and lacks some. The sample lists 130,000 to 150,000 clones, just under 95% occurring once. The sample was PBMCs. Receptor source: a man between 60 and 70 years old with colorectal cancer.

The genes are TRBV7-2 and TRBJ1-1; maybe TRBD1 (5 bases). The CDR3 contains 14 residues. CDR1 and CDR2 from the germline V gene are SGHTA and FQGNSA. Trimming removed 5 bases from V and 1 base from J, with 11 bases in between. The CDR3 sequence: CASSIGGGNTEAFF. Here the CDR3 DNA reads TGTGCCAGCAGCATCGGTGGGGGGAACACTGAAGCTTTCTTT.

V gene TRBV6-5 combines with J gene TRBJ1-3; 7 bases agree with TRBD1. CDR3 length: 13 residues. With 7 bases clipped from V and 5 bases from J, the junction kept 5 bases outside the gene matches. Germline CDR1 MNHEY, CDR2 SVGAGI. The CDR3 DNA reads TGTGCCAGCACCGACAGGGACCGAAACACCATATATTTT. Translated, it gives CASTDRDRNTIYF.

This chain links TRBV4-1 with TRBJ2-3; no clear D. The CDR3 contains 15 residues. CDR1 and CDR2 (germline): MGHRA, YSYEKL. The V end lost 2 bases, the J end lost 6 bases, and 15 bases lay between the germline ends. The CDR3 sequence is CASSQPRTPPDTQYF. CDR3 nucleotides: TGCGCCAGCAGCCAACCCCGGACCCCCCCGGATACGCAGTATTTT.

CDR3 amino acids: CASSFPSSGNTIYF. For the CDR3, the DNA is TGTGCCAGCAGCTTTCCGAGCTCTGGAAACACCATATATTTT. J is TRBJ1-3 and V is TRBV7-8, with D hard to call. The CDR3 is 14 amino acids. V was trimmed by 3 bases and J by 0 bases, leaving 6 bases between them. CDR1 is SGHVS, CDR2 FQNEAQ, per germline.

This clone was seen only once. The rearrangement joins TRBV7-9 to TRBJ2-5, with TRBD2 matching 9 bases. CDR1 is SEHNR and CDR2 is FQNEAQ in the germline V gene (reference sequence). The CDR3 length is 17 residues. V gave up 4 bases and J gave up 1 base; unmatched junction bases: 10. The CDR3 protein is CASSSASGAAFQETQYF. CDR3 in DNA: TGTGCCAGCAGCTCCGCTAGCGGGGCGGCCTTCCAAGAGACCCAGTACTTC. Looking up the rest from reference TRBV7-9 and TRBJ2-5 gives the full variable domain: DTGVSQNPRHKITKRGQNVTFRCDPISEHNRLYWYRQTLGQGPEFLTYFQNEAQLEKSRLLSDRFSAERPKGSFSTLEIQRTEQGDSAMYLCASSSASGAAFQETQYFGPGTRLLVL.

The chain joins TRBV10-2 to TRBJ2-1, with D perhaps TRBD2 (6 bases). The CDR3 spans 15 residues. CDR1 WSHSY and CDR2 SAAADI come from the germline V gene. The V end was cut by 7 bases, the J end by 0 bases, with 13 bases between. The CDR3 sequence: CASTGGESSYNEQFF. As DNA, the CDR3 is TGCGCCAGCACGGGCGGGGAGAGCTCCTACAATGAGCAGTTCTTC.

In regard to this clone: The same CDR3 can be traced to other DNA sequences in this sample. The V call is TRBV6-6, the J call TRBJ2-2; D uncertain. Trimming removed 2 bases from V and 0 bases from J, with 7 bases in between. The germline V gene has CDR1 MNHNY and CDR2 SVGAGI (reference sequence). There are 15 residues in the CDR3. CDR3 DNA: TGTGCCAGCAGTTACCAAGGGCCGAACACCGGGGAGCTGTTTTTT. Translation gives CASSYQGPNTGELFF.

The genes are TRBV20-1 and TRBJ1-1; D gene ambiguous. The CDR3 runs to 13 residues. The V end was cut by 3 bases, the J end by 5 bases, with 13 bases between. CDR1 is DFQATT and CDR2 is SNEGSKA in the germline V gene (reference sequence). The CDR3 DNA is TGCAGTGCTAGTCCCAATGGGGAGACTGAAGCTTTCTTT. Translated: CSASPNGETEAFF.

The chain has TRBV25-1 and TRBJ2-7, with 10 bases that match TRBD1. Germline CDR1 reads MGHDK; CDR2 reads SYGVNS. Unmatched junction bases numbered 11, after V lost 2 bases and J lost 7 bases. The CDR3 extends over 16 amino acids. The CDR3 region is CASSEVGTGAPKEQYF. The CDR3 DNA reads as TGTGCCAGCAGTGAAGTTGGGACAGGGGCCCCTAAGGAGCAGTACTTC.

With respect to this clone: The same CDR3 can be traced to other DNA sequences in this sample. The gene calls are TRBV7-9 and TRBJ1-1, with D possibly TRBD1 on 5 matching bases. This CDR3 is built from 14 residues. V was cut by 5 bases and J by 1 base, with 11 bases left in between. Germline values: CDR1 SEHNR, CDR2 FQNEAQ (reference sequence). In DNA form, the CDR3 reads TGTGCCAGCAGCCCTCCTGGACAGAACACTGAAGCTTTCTTT. This translates into CASSPPGQNTEAFF. The whole variable domain, remainder taken from reference TRBV7-9 and TRBJ1-1, is DTGVSQNPRHKITKRGQNVTFRCDPISEHNRLYWYRQTLGQGPEFLTYFQNEAQLEKSRLLSDRFSAERPKGSFSTLEIQRTEQGDSAMYLCASSPPGQNTEAFFGQGTRLTVV.

The chain combines TRBV6-2 or TRBV6-3 with TRBJ1-5; unclear D gene. Trimming removed 2 bases at V and 0 bases at J, with 8 bases between. Germline lookup yields CDR1 MNHEY and CDR2 SVGEGT. The CDR3 runs to 15 residues. Here the CDR3 DNA reads TGTGCCAGCAGTTACGGACCAAATAGCAATCAGCCCCAGCATTTT. It is translated as CASSYGPNSNQPQHF.

This chain links TRBV7-2 with TRBJ2-1; 9 bases map to TRBD1. CDR1 and CDR2 from the germline V gene are SGHTA and FQGNSA. The CDR3 contains 14 residues. The trim removed 5 bases at V and 8 bases at J, leaving 7 bases unmatched. The CDR3 is CASSRDRVTDEQFF. CDR3 in DNA: TGTGCCAGCAGCCGGGACAGGGTTACCGATGAGCAGTTCTTC.

The rearrangement joins TRBV19 to TRBJ1-2; 8 bases line up with TRBD1. The CDR3 runs 14 residues. V was pared by 8 bases and J by 4 bases, with 9 bases of the junction left unmatched. Germline CDR1 and CDR2: LNHDA and SQIVND (reference sequence). The CDR3 nucleotides are TGTGCCAGTGCCCCCCTCGGACAGGGCTATGGCTACACCTTC. It specifies CASAPLGQGYGYTF.

The chain uses TRBV27 and TRBJ1-1; 8 bases align to TRBD1. The V gene end was trimmed by 5 bases and the J gene end by 4 bases; junction bases not matched to a gene: 9. The CDR3 sequence is 15 residues long. Germline V gene lookup returns CDR1 MNHEY and CDR2 SMNVEV (reference sequence). CDR3: CASSLGQGGSTEAFF. For the CDR3, the DNA is TGTGCCAGCAGTCTAGGACAGGGCGGGAGCACTGAAGCTTTCTTT.

This clone was seen a single time. J is TRBJ1-1 and V is TRBV7-2; no clear D. Looked up from germline, CDR1 is SGHTA and CDR2 is FQGNSA. Trimming removed 3 bases at V and 5 bases at J, with 10 bases between. The CDR3 totals 13 residues. CDR3 loop: CASSFSAVTEAFF. The CDR3 DNA reads as TGTGCCAGCAGCTTTTCCGCGGTAACTGAAGCTTTCTTT.

The rearrangement uses TRBV5-1 and TRBJ2-7, with D unresolved. Looked up from germline, CDR1 is SGHRS and CDR2 is YFSETQ. V was clipped by 0 bases and J by 0 bases, with 4 bases between them. The CDR3 runs 13 residues. CDR3 sequence reads: CASSLVSSYEQYF. Here the CDR3 DNA reads TGCGCCAGCAGCTTGGTTAGCTCCTACGAGCAGTACTTC.

V and J are TRBV6-1 and TRBJ1-5; 8 bases map to TRBD1. Germline V CDR1 and CDR2: MNHNS, SASEGT. The junction had 3 bases not matched to a gene; V was cut back by 2 bases and J by 3 bases. This CDR3 region has 15 residues. The CDR3 reads CASSERDRTNQPQHF. The CDR3 nucleotides are TGTGCCAGCAGTGAAAGGGACAGGACCAATCAGCCCCAGCATTTT.

V usage is TRBV18 and J usage is TRBJ1-4, with D hard to call. Trimming took off 1 base at V and 8 bases at J, with 8 bases between the two ends. The CDR3 sequence is 13 residues long. The V gene's germline CDR1 is KGHSH and CDR2 LQKENI. The CDR3 sequence: CASSPRGVEKLFF. The CDR3 nucleotides read TGTGCCAGCTCACCACGAGGTGTCGAAAAACTGTTTTTT.

V usage is TRBV2 and J usage is TRBJ2-3, with D maybe TRBD2 (5 bases). Trimming left V 8 bases short and J 2 bases short, with 14 bases between. CDR3 length: 14 amino acids. Germline CDR1 is SNHLY and CDR2 is FYNNEI. The CDR3 region is CASLPERYTDTQYF. CDR3 nucleotides: TGTGCCAGCCTCCCGGAGCGGTACACAGATACGCAGTATTTT.

The gene calls are TRBV9 and TRBJ2-7; unclear D gene. Germline V gene data show CDR1 as SGDLS and CDR2 as YYNGEE. The CDR3 runs 11 residues. Trimming removed 2 bases at V and 2 bases at J, with 2 bases between. The CDR3 coding sequence is TGTGCCAGCAGCGTTACCTACGAGCAGTACTTC. Translating it yields CASSVTYEQYF.

The chain couples TRBV11-2 to TRBJ1-6, with D perhaps TRBD1 (5 bases). V shed 6 bases and J shed 10 bases, with 16 bases lying between them. Looked up from germline, CDR1 is SGHAT and CDR2 is FQNNGV. The CDR3 extends over 14 amino acids. In DNA, the CDR3 is TGTGCCAGCAGTCCCGGGGGGACGCTCTCACCCCTCCACTTT. Amino acids: CASSPGGTLSPLHF.

Only one count was recorded for this clone. The chain links TRBV3-1 (or the pseudogene TRBV3-2) to TRBJ1-2, with D hard to call. Trimming cost V 4 bases and J 4 bases, with 7 bases left between them. The CDR3 consists of 12 residues. In germline, CDR1 is LGHDT, CDR2 YNNKEL (reference sequence). This CDR3 is CASSLQSYGYTF. The CDR3 nucleotides read TGTGCCAGCAGCCTACAGAGCTATGGCTACACCTTC.

The chain uses TRBV5-1 and TRBJ1-2; no clear D gene. V lost 1 base, J lost 4 bases, and 5 bases lay in between. Germline V gene sequence: CDR1 SGHRS, CDR2 YFSETQ. This CDR3 region has 12 residues. CDR3 in amino acids: CASSLSGYGYTF. DNA for the CDR3: TGCGCCAGCAGCTTGTCTGGCTATGGCTACACCTTC.

The rearrangement joins TRBV28 to TRBJ2-7, with 10 bases fitting TRBD2. V shed 2 bases, J shed 6 bases, and the junction held 13 bases outside the gene matches. CDR3 length: 17 residues. Germline CDR1 and CDR2: MDHEN and SYDVKM. The CDR3 is CASSLSFSPSGGPEQYF. The CDR3 DNA reads TGTGCCAGCAGTTTAAGTTTTTCACCTAGCGGGGGTCCCGAGCAGTACTTC.

The genes are TRBV12-3 or TRBV12-4 and TRBJ1-1; D is undetermined. The CDR3 extends over 13 amino acids. V was cut by 8 bases and J by 2 bases, with 12 bases left in between. In nucleotides, the CDR3 is TGTGCCAGCGAAGGTATATCTAACACTGAAGCTTTCTTT. This gives the protein CASEGISNTEAFF.

The V gene is TRBV5-1, the J gene TRBJ1-6, with D tentatively TRBD1 (5 bases). Germline-derived CDR1 and CDR2 are SGHRS and YFSETQ. Trimming cost V 0 bases and J 4 bases, with 5 bases left between them. This CDR3 region has 14 residues. DNA of the CDR3: TGCGCCAGCAGCTTGGGACAGTATAATTCACCCCTCCACTTT. It is translated as CASSLGQYNSPLHF. Supplemented by reference TRBV5-1 and TRBJ1-6, the full variable domain reads KAGVTQTPRYLIKTRGQQVTLSCSPISGHRSVSWYQQTPGQGLQFLFEYFSETQRNKGNFPGRFSGRQFSNSRSEMNVSTLELGDSALYLCASSLGQYNSPLHFGNGTRLTVT.

The J gene is TRBJ2-7, the V gene TRBV3-1 (or the pseudogene TRBV3-2), with D unresolved. The CDR3 has 12 amino acids. The germline V gene encodes CDR1 LGHDT and CDR2 YNNKEL (reference sequence). Trimming took 1 base from V and 6 from J, leaving 7 bases between them. The CDR3 spells CASSQVGTEQYF. The CDR3 bases are TGTGCCAGCAGCCAAGTGGGAACCGAGCAGTACTTC.